This record concerns one T cell receptor beta chain sequence. No antigen is known for it. The data originate from a study of shared clonotypes between healthy human individuals. Germline CDR1 reads MDHEN; CDR2 reads SYDVKM. The CDR3 covers 13 residues. The V gene end was trimmed by 9 bases and the J gene end by 2 bases; junction bases not matched to a gene: 6. HIV-negative, healthy adults without recent acute infections or vaccinations were the donors. Under the authors' procedure: Filtering of immunoSEQ junctional sequences could not match full-length read filtering. Some clones are missing from TCRdb's copy, which holds only in-frame ones; the method was immunoSEQ multiplex PCR. V, J and clone size were drawn from that table, and D and trimming were deduced from the DNA. The sample holds about 2.3 million clones, approximately 90% seen once. Study findings and constraints: Relative to memory subsets, naive subsets generally showed larger estimated richness.

The TCR was taken from a man aged 18-30 years in good health. Some clones in this sample may be carry-over from other donors' samples. Specimen: naive CD4+ T cells from PBMCs. Subset: CD45RA+ positively selected. The J gene is TRBJ2-7, the V gene TRBV28; 8 bases are a match to TRBD2. CDR3 nucleotide sequence: TGTGCCAGTGCGGGAGGATTCCCCTACGAGCAGTACTTC. Translation gives CASAGGFPYEQYF.